This is a list of T cell receptor beta chains from one sample in a study of T-cell reconstitution after alpha-beta-depleted transplantation in children. TCRdb itself ran the PCR reads through MiXCR, one entry per CDR3 protein. The sample has around 680,000 distinct CDR3 sequences, around a sixth seen once. The sample in question was PBMCs from the stem cell graft donor, obtained from the stem cell graft. The receptors originated from a human donor who donated a stem cell graft to a child with acute myeloid leukemia. The CDR3 runs from the conserved cysteine through the conserved F or W.

v_gene	j_gene	CDR3aa
TRBV20-1	TRBJ2-5	CSAETSGAVETQYF
TRBV27	TRBJ2-6	CASSLWGQGLPGANVLTF
TRBV5-1	TRBJ1-1	CASSFDGSNTEAFF
TRBV29-1	TRBJ1-3	CSVHEKHSGNTIYF
TRBV27	TRBJ1-2	CASSLGLGAGYTF
TRBV5-1	TRBJ1-1	CASSLRKGVTEAFF
TRBV7-3	TRBJ1-1	CASSLPGGEAFF
TRBV18	TRBJ2-5	CASSPRGTGPQETQYF
TRBV5-5	TRBJ2-1	CASSDDPERQFF
TRBV20-1	TRBJ2-3	CSAPGVAGRTDTQYF